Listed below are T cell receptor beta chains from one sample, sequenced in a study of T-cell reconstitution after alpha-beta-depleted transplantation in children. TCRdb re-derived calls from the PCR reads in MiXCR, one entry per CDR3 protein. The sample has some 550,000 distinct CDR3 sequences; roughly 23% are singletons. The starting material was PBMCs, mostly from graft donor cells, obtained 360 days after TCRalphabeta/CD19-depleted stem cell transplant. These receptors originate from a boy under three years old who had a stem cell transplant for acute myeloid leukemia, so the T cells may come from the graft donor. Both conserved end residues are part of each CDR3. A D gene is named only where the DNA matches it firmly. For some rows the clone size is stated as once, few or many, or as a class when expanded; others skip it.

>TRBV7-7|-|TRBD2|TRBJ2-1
TGTGCCAGCAGCGCGGGACTAGCGGGGGCGAATGAGCAGTTCTTC
CASSAGLAGANEQFF
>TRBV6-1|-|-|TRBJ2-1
TGTGCCAGCAGGGGCCCCGCGGGGCGCCATGAGCAGTTCTTC
CASRGPAGRHEQFF
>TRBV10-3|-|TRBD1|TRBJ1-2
TGTGCCACCCGACCGATGGACAGGGGAGATGGCTACACCTTC
CATRPMDRGDGYTF
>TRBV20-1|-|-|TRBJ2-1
TGCAGTGCTAGTGCCCCTTCCGCGGGGCAGTTCTTC
CSASAPSAGQFF
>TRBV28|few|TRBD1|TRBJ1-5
TGTGCCAGCCATTGGGACAGAAATCAGCCCCAGCATTTT
CASHWDRNQPQHF
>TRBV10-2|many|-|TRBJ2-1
TGCGCCAGCGGACTGACGGGCGGGGCTGACAATGAGCAGTTCTTC
CASGLTGGADNEQFF
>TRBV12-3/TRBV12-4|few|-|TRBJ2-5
TGTGCCAGCAGTTTAGGGGCAGTCCGAGGGCTGGAGACCCAGTACTTC
CASSLGAVRGLETQYF
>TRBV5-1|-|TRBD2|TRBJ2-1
TGCGCCAGCAGACTAGCGGAGAACAATGAGCAGTTCTTC
CASRLAENNEQFF
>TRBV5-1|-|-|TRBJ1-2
TGCGCCAGCGGATTTCGTGGCGGCGGTGTCTATGGCTACACCTTC
CASGFRGGGVYGYTF
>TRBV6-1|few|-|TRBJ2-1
TGTGCCAGCAGAAATCCGGGCGGGATCTACAATGAGCAGTTCTTC
CASRNPGGIYNEQFF
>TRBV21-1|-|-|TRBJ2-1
TGTGCCAGCACCCAACCCGGGACTAGCGGGAATGAGCAGTTCTTC
CASTQPGTSGNEQFF
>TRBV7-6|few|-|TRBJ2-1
TGTGCCAGCAGCTTAGGACTAGTCGTCACCTACAATGAGCAGTTCTTC
CASSLGLVVTYNEQFF
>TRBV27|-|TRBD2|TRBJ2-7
TGTGCCAGCAGTTTAAGGTCAGGGACTACGGACGAGCAGTACTTC
CASSLRSGTTDEQYF
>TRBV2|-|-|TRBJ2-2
TGTGCCAGCACGGGACTCGAGAACACCGGGGAGCTGTTTTTT
CASTGLENTGELFF
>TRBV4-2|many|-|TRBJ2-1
TGTGCCAGCAGCCAAGATAAGGGGCCCTACAATGAGCAGTTCTTC
CASSQDKGPYNEQFF
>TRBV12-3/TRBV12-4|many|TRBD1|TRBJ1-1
TGTGCCAGCAGAATCCGGGACAGGGGGCTTTTTAAGAACACTGAAGCTTTCTTT
CASRIRDRGLFKNTEAFF
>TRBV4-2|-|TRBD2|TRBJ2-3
TGTGCCAGCAGCCCGACTAGCGGGGGCGGGGATACGCAGTATTTT
CASSPTSGGGDTQYF
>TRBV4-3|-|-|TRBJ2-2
TGCGCCAGCAGCCAAGATGCCGCAGGGGCTACCGGGGAGCTGTTTTTT
CASSQDAAGATGELFF
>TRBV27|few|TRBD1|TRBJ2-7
TGTGCCAGCAGTCGTATCCGGACAGGGGCCTACGAGCAGTACTTC
CASSRIRTGAYEQYF
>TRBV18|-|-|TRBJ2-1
TGTGCCAGCTCACCCGATAATTCGCTTCAGTTCTTC
CASSPDNSLQFF
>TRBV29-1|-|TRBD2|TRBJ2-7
TGCAGCGTTTCCGTCGGGGGGGGTGGGTACGAGCAGTACTTC
CSVSVGGGGYEQYF
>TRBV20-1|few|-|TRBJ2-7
TGCAGTGCTAGAGATCGGGCAGGGAGATTCACTCAGTACTTC
CSARDRAGRFTQYF
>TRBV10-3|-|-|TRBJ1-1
TGTGCCATCAGTGATCTCAACAGGAGCCCCATGAACACTGAAGCTTTCTTT
CAISDLNRSPMNTEAFF
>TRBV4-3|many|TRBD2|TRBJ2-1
TGCGCCAGCAGCCAAGCATTGGAGCGGGAGAGCTCCTACAATGAGCAGTTCTTC
CASSQALERESSYNEQFF
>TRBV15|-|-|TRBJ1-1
TGTGCCACCAGCAGAGCTGGGGTCACTGAAGCTTTCTTT
CATSRAGVTEAFF
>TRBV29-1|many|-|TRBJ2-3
TGCAGCGTCCACCCGGGGGGCACAGATACGCAGTATTTT
CSVHPGGTDTQYF
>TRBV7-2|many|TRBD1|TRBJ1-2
TGTGCCAGCAGCTCCTTCGGACAGGCGGGCTATGGCTACACCTTC
CASSSFGQAGYGYTF
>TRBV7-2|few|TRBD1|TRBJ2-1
TGTGCCAGCAGAGCAACAGGGGGCTCTAGCAATGAGCAGTTCTTC
CASRATGGSSNEQFF
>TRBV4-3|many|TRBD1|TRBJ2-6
TGCGCCAGCAGCCATCTCGGGACAGGGGGAGGATCTGGGGCCAACGTCCTGACTTTC
CASSHLGTGGGSGANVLTF
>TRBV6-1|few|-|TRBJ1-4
TGTGCCAGCGCAGGACAGATTAATGAAAAACTGTTTTTT
CASAGQINEKLFF
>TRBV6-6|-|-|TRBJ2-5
TGTGCCAGCAGTTACTGGATGAGAGAGACCCAGTACTTC
CASSYWMRETQYF
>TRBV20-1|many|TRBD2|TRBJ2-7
TGCAGTGCTTGCGCTAGCGGGACCTACGAGCAGTACTTC
CSACASGTYEQYF
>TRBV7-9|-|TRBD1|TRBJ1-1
TGTGCCAGCAGCAAGACAGGGGTAGCTTTCTTT
CASSKTGVAFF
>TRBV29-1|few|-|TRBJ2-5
TGCAGCGTTGAGGGCAGGGTACTACAAGAGACCCAGTACTTC
CSVEGRVLQETQYF
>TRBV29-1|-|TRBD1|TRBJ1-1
TGCAGCGTTGAGAGTTACGGGGATGCAGGGGGCATGAACACTGAAGCTTTCTTT
CSVESYGDAGGMNTEAFF
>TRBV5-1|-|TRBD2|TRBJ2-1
TGCGCCAGCAGCTTGGCCGCGGGGGGAAGTCATGAGCAGTTCTTC
CASSLAAGGSHEQFF
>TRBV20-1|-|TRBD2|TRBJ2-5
TGCAGTGCTAGCAACGGAGGGAGGGAAGAGACCCAGTACTTC
CSASNGGREETQYF
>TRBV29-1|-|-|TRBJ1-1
TGCAGCGTTGAAAGTCGGTGGGCAGGGCTGAACACTGAAGCTTTCTTT
CSVESRWAGLNTEAFF
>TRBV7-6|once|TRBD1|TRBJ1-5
TGTGCCAGCAGCCCGGGACAGGGAGGGAGTCAGCCCCAGCATTTT
CASSPGQGGSQPQHF
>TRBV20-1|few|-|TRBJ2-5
TGCAGTGCAAGCGCGTTCGTGGAGACCCAGTACTTC
CSASAFVETQYF
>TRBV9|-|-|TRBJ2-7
TGTGCCAGCAGCGCCCAGGGGGGTGGTATCGAGCAGTACTTC
CASSAQGGGIEQYF
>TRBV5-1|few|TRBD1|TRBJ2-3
TGCGCCAGCAGCTTGGATCGGACAGGAGACACAGATACGCAGTATTTT
CASSLDRTGDTDTQYF
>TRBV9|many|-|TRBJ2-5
TGTGCCAGCAGCTCCCTTCCGACAGGTTTGGGGGAGACCCAGTACTTC
CASSSLPTGLGETQYF
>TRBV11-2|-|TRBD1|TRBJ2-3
TGTGCCAGCAGCACTACAACAGGGGGCTCGAGCACAGATACGCAGTATTTT
CASSTTTGGSSTDTQYF
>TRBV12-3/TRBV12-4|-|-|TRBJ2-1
TGTGCCAGCAGTTTTGAGGGTGTTCTCTACAATGAGCAGTTCTTC
CASSFEGVLYNEQFF
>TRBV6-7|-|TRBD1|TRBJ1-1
TGTGCTAGGTTTCCTCGGGACAGGGACGGGAGGAACACTGAAGCTTTCTTT
CARFPRDRDGRNTEAFF
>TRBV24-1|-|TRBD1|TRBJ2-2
TGTGCCACCAGTGACCCGACAGGGAGAGACACCGGGGAGCTGTTTTTT
CATSDPTGRDTGELFF
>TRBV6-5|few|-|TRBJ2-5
TGTGCCAGCAGTTACTCGATGCTGGGCGAGACCCAGTACTTC
CASSYSMLGETQYF
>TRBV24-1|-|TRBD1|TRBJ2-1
TGTGCCACCAGTGATTTGCAAGGAAGAACAGGGGACTACAATGAGCAGTTCTTC
CATSDLQGRTGDYNEQFF
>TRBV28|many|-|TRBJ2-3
TGTGCCAGCAGTTTCCATTCTCTGGCTGATACGCAGTATTTT
CASSFHSLADTQYF
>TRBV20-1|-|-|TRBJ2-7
TGCAGTGCTAGAGATCGGAGACAACCCTACGAGCAGTACTTC
CSARDRRQPYEQYF
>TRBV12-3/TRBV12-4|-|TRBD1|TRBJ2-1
TGTGCCAGCAGCCGGGACAGGGGCAACAATGAGCAGTTCTTC
CASSRDRGNNEQFF
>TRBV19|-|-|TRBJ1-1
TGTGCCAGTAGTATCCGGCGGGAAACTGAAGCTTTCTTT
CASSIRRETEAFF
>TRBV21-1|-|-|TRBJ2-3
TGTGCCAGCAGCAAAAGGAGGGTCAGACAAGATACGCAGTATTTT
CASSKRRVRQDTQYF
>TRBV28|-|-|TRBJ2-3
TGTGCCAGCAGCGCCGGGACCCCCTTCGGAGATACGCAGTATTTT
CASSAGTPFGDTQYF
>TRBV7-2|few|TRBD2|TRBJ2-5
TGTGCCAGCAGGGGACTGGCGGGGGAGGGAGAGACCCAGTACTTC
CASRGLAGEGETQYF
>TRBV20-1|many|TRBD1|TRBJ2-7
TGCAGTGCTACGGACAGGGCCTTCTCCTACGAGCAGTACTTC
CSATDRAFSYEQYF
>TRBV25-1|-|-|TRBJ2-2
TGTGCCAGCAGCCTCCTTTACCCTCTCTTATCTCCTGGAAGGAGGATCACCGGGGAGCTGTTTTTT
CASSLLYPLLSPGRRITGELFF
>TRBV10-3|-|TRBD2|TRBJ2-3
TGTGCCATCAGTGAGTCGGCGGGGGGGCAAGATACGCAGTATTTT
CAISESAGGQDTQYF
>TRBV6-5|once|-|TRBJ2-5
TGTGCCAGCAGTTACCTGCCCGAGCAAGAGACCCAGTACTTC
CASSYLPEQETQYF